These 23 T cell receptor beta chains were sequenced from one sample in a study of cytomegalovirus exposure and HLA in healthy donors. The repertoire was sequenced with immunoSEQ multiplex PCR; TCRdb's copy has only in-frame clones and lacks some. The table records about 100,000 clones, approximately 96% of them present only once. The sequenced sample consisted of PBMCs. These receptors all come from a woman aged 18-29 years in good health and CMV-seronegative.

This sequence joins TRBV27 and TRBJ2-5; 9 nucleotides agree with TRBD1. V trimming: 5 bases; J trimming: 2 bases; junction bases outside the gene matches: 6. This CDR3 has 15 amino acids. The V gene's germline CDR1 is MNHEY and CDR2 SMNVEV (reference sequence). CDR3 sequence reads: CASSLLGQGQETQYF. For the CDR3, the DNA is TGTGCCAGCAGTCTCCTAGGACAGGGGCAAGAGACCCAGTACTTC.

This chain connects TRBV28 to TRBJ1-2; possibly TRBD1 for D (5 bases). The ends were cut back, 6 bases at V and 7 bases at J, with 15 bases in the middle. In germline, CDR1 is MDHEN, CDR2 SYDVKM. The length of the CDR3 is 13 residues. CDR3 loop: CASSPAGLGGYTF. Here the CDR3 DNA reads TGTGCCAGCAGCCCTGCAGGGTTGGGTGGCTACACCTTC.

V gene TRBV7-9 combines with J gene TRBJ2-5, with a tentative D call TRBD1 (5 bases). The CDR3 is made up of 15 amino acids. Looked up from germline, CDR1 is SEHNR and CDR2 is FQNEAQ (reference sequence). The ends were cut back, 5 bases at V and 0 bases at J, with 13 bases in the middle. CDR3 loop: CASSRSTVNQETQYF. In DNA form, the CDR3 reads TGTGCCAGCAGCCGCTCGACAGTTAACCAAGAGACCCAGTACTTC.

V and J are TRBV21-1 and TRBJ1-5; the table's D call TRBD1 went unverified against the DNA. TRBV21-1 is labeled a pseudogene. The CDR3 totals 18 residues. The CDR3 reads CASRTPGQGASDNQPQHF. The CDR3 DNA sequence: TGTGCCAGCAGAACTCCGGGACAGGGGGCTTCGGACAATCAGCCCCAGCATTTT.

V usage is TRBV18 and J usage is TRBJ2-3; weak D call: TRBD2 (6 bases). The CDR3 totals 14 residues. The germline V gene has CDR1 KGHSH and CDR2 LQKENI. V was trimmed by 6 bases and J by 1 base, leaving 11 bases between them. CDR3 nucleotides: TGTGCCAGCTCCCAGGGACTGCGCACAGATACGCAGTATTTT. It is translated as CASSQGLRTDTQYF.

V gene TRBV28 combines with J gene TRBJ1-2; weak D call: TRBD1 (5 bases). Germline values: CDR1 MDHEN, CDR2 SYDVKM. Trimming cost V 0 bases and J 1 base, with 6 bases left between them. The CDR3 consists of 14 residues. The CDR3 is CASSLWGGNYGYTF. CDR3 DNA sequence: TGTGCCAGCAGTTTATGGGGGGGTAACTATGGCTACACCTTC.

CDR3 sequence (DNA): TGTGCCAGCAGCCCCGAACTTGGACAGGGGCCCTATGGCTACACCTTC. It codes for CASSPELGQGPYGYTF. The V and J genes are TRBV5-8 and TRBJ1-2; 9 nucleotides match TRBD1. Trimming removed 4 bases from V and 4 bases from J; junction bases left unmatched: 11. Germline CDR1 SGHTS, CDR2 YDEGEE. This CDR3 is 16 amino acids long.

This clone has only a few counts. The chain has TRBV2 and TRBJ2-7; 9 nucleotides align to TRBD1. After removal of 6 bases from V and 3 bases from J, the junction contained 3 bases not matched to a gene. The CDR3 extends over 13 amino acids. In germline, CDR1 is SNHLY, CDR2 FYNNEI. This CDR3 reads CASSGTGNYEQYF. The CDR3 region has the DNA TGTGCCAGCAGCGGGACAGGGAACTACGAGCAGTACTTC.

The rearrangement links TRBV5-6 to TRBJ2-2, with 14 nucleotides matching TRBD2. Germline V gives CDR1 SGHDT, CDR2 YYEEEE. J lost 3 bases, V lost 5 bases, and 9 bases had no gene match. This CDR3 contains 18 residues. CDR3 residues: CASSLLGTSGGYTGELFF. CDR3 coding DNA: TGTGCCAGCAGTTTACTCGGGACTAGCGGGGGTTACACCGGGGAGCTGTTTTTT.

J is TRBJ2-1 and V is TRBV9; 8 bases line up with TRBD2. J lost 4 bases, V lost 0 bases, and 9 bases had no gene match. The CDR3 has 17 residues. Germline V gene sequence: CDR1 SGDLS, CDR2 YYNGEE. The CDR3 DNA reads TGTGCCAGCAGCGTAGAGAACACGGGGGGGCCTTACAATGAGCAGTTCTTC. It is translated as CASSVENTGGPYNEQFF.

This sequence joins TRBV19 and TRBJ2-7; the D gene is possibly TRBD1 (5 bases). CDR3 length: 12 amino acids. Germline CDR1 and CDR2: LNHDA and SQIVND (reference sequence). Trimming stripped 3 bases from V and 7 bases from J, with 10 bases between. The CDR3 region is CASSIQGGEQYF. In nucleotides, the CDR3 is TGTGCCAGTAGTATTCAGGGTGGAGAGCAGTACTTC. The variable domain in full, with the rest retrieved from reference TRBV19 and TRBJ2-7, is DGGITQSPKYLFRKEGQNVTLSCEQNLNHDAMYWYRQDPGQGLRLIYYSQIVNDFQKGDIAEGYSVSREKKESFPLTVTSAQKNPTAFYLCASSIQGGEQYFGPGTRLTVT.

The rearrangement links TRBV7-2 to TRBJ1-2; TRBD1 matches 9 bases. Germline V lookup: CDR1 SGHTA, CDR2 FQGNSA. V lost 0 bases to trimming and J lost 5 bases; unmatched junction nucleotides: 4. The CDR3 sequence is 15 residues long. CDR3 bases: TGTGCCAGCAGCTTAGCGGGACAGGGTGTGTATGGCTACACCTTC. Translated, it gives CASSLAGQGVYGYTF.

CDR3 loop: CASKGQGTDTQYF. CDR3 DNA: TGCGCCAGCAAAGGACAGGGCACAGATACGCAGTATTTT. This sequence joins TRBV10-1 and TRBJ2-3, with TRBD1 matching over 7 bases. The CDR3 is 13 residues long. CDR1 and CDR2 (germline): WNHNN, SYGVQD (reference sequence). The trim removed 7 bases at V and 1 base at J, leaving 2 bases unmatched.

The rearrangement uses TRBV11-2 and TRBJ2-2, with D perhaps TRBD2 (5 bases). Germline values: CDR1 SGHAT, CDR2 FQNNGV. V was shortened by 5 bases and J by 0 bases, with 13 bases between the two germline ends. CDR3 length: 16 residues. The chain's CDR3 is CASSTRNAANTGELFF. DNA for the CDR3: TGTGCCAGCAGCACTAGAAACGCCGCGAACACCGGGGAGCTGTTTTTT.

This clone was found a few times. The V and J genes are TRBV5-4 and TRBJ2-7; D unresolved. The V gene's germline CDR1 is SGHNT and CDR2 YYREEE (reference sequence). V dropped 4 bases and J dropped 6 bases, with 14 bases sitting between them. This CDR3 comprises 13 residues. In DNA, the CDR3 is TGTGCCAGCAGCGAGCATGTAGCTGCCGAGCAGTACTTC. This encodes CASSEHVAAEQYF.

V gene TRBV5-6 combines with J gene TRBJ1-2; 8 nucleotides align to TRBD1. Germline-derived CDR1 and CDR2 are SGHDT and YYEEEE. The CDR3 runs to 17 residues. After removal of 4 bases from V and 2 bases from J, the junction contained 13 bases not matched to a gene. The CDR3 here is CASSLPGQGRFNYGYTF. CDR3 bases: TGTGCCAGCAGCCTCCCCGGACAGGGACGGTTCAACTATGGCTACACCTTC.

This chain uses TRBV5-4 with TRBJ2-5; no definite D call. The CDR3 is 13 amino acids. The germline gives CDR1 SGHNT, CDR2 YYREEE (reference sequence). The ends were cut back, 0 bases at V and 3 bases at J, with 6 bases in the middle. The CDR3 DNA is TGTGCCAGCAGCTTGGGCACTAAAGAGACCCAGTACTTC. This gives the protein CASSLGTKETQYF.

The rearrangement links TRBV4-3 to TRBJ1-4, with 7 bases that match TRBD1. The CDR3 covers 14 residues. The germline gives CDR1 LGHNA, CDR2 YSLEER. The trim removed 2 bases at V and 8 bases at J, leaving 5 bases unmatched. Here the CDR3 reads CASSQWRGREKLFF. For the CDR3, the DNA is TGCGCCAGCAGCCAATGGAGGGGGCGCGAAAAACTGTTTTTT.

This chain links TRBV19 with TRBJ2-1; TRBD2 matches at 8 bases. CDR3 length equals 15 residues. With V trimmed by 5 bases and J by 2 bases, 5 bases remained unmatched. Germline lookup yields CDR1 LNHDA and CDR2 SQIVND (reference sequence). Written as DNA, the CDR3 is TGTGCCAGTAGTCCCGTAGCGGGGACCTACAATGAGCAGTTCTTC. Amino acids: CASSPVAGTYNEQFF.

The chain is built from TRBV29-1 and TRBJ2-4, with 10 bases matching TRBD2. The CDR3 length is 16 residues. Germline V lookup: CDR1 SQVTM, CDR2 ANQGSEA. The J segment lost 6 bases and the V segment lost 5 bases, leaving 13 bases of the junction unmatched. The CDR3 is CSVTGIAGGRGNIQYF. The CDR3 DNA reads as TGCAGCGTTACCGGGATAGCGGGGGGCCGGGGAAACATTCAGTACTTC.

The chain joins TRBV9 to TRBJ2-5; 10 positions agree with TRBD2. The CDR3 consists of 16 residues. The V segment lost 4 bases and the J segment 4 bases; nucleotides outside the gene matches: 10. CDR1 SGDLS and CDR2 YYNGEE come from the germline V gene. The CDR3 DNA follows: TGTGCCAGCAGCCCCGGGGGACTAGCGCTGGTAGAGACCCAGTACTTC. Amino acids: CASSPGGLALVETQYF.

The V gene is TRBV5-1, the J gene TRBJ2-1, with 10 bases that match TRBD1. Germline V gene lookup returns CDR1 SGHRS and CDR2 YFSETQ. The length of the CDR3 is 12 residues. V shed 4 bases, J shed 14 bases, and the junction held 6 bases outside the gene matches. The CDR3 sequence: CASSARTGGEFF. The CDR3 bases are TGCGCCAGCAGCGCCCGGACAGGGGGGGAGTTCTTC.

For the CDR3, the DNA is TGTGCCAGCAGTCGATTCGGACAGGATCTAAATGAGCAGTTCTTC. Amino acid sequence: CASSRFGQDLNEQFF. The chain joins TRBV6-1 to TRBJ2-1; 7 positions agree with TRBD1. The length of the CDR3 is 15 residues. The V segment lost 5 bases and the J segment 7 bases; nucleotides outside the gene matches: 11. Germline V CDR1 and CDR2: MNHNS, SASEGT.